Presented here are 23 T cell receptor beta chains from one specimen sequenced in a study of human T cells and chemical hapten exposure. TCRdb processed the RACE reads anew with MiXCR; each CDR3 protein has one entry. The table includes about 80,000 distinct CDR3 sequences, around 15% detected once. Time point in this sample: pre-sensitization, week 0. Treatment here: therapeutic diphenylcyclopropenone sensitization with weekly scalp DPC. This specimen consisted of whole blood, obtained in connection with sensitization to the hapten diphenylcyclopropenone (DPC). The source of these receptors is a woman aged 50 to 65 with alopecia areata. Some clones in this sample may be carry-over from other donors' samples.

This clonotype was seen more than once but under ten times. The chain has TRBV7-6 and TRBJ2-1; TRBD1 is a possible D gene (7 bases). Germline CDR1 is SGHVS and CDR2 is FNYEAQ. V gave up 5 bases and J gave up 10 bases, with 21 bases separating them. The CDR3 is made up of 15 amino acids. CDR3 residues: CASSVAGQPSREQFF. The CDR3 bases are TGTGCCAGCAGCGTCGCGGGACAGCCCTCACGCGAGCAGTTCTTC.

This clonotype was observed many times. This chain links TRBV7-2 with TRBJ2-5, with 11 bases aligning to TRBD2. Germline assignment: CDR1 SGHTA and CDR2 FQGNSA. After removal of 3 bases from V and 1 base from J, the junction contained 1 base not matched to a gene. The CDR3 is 15 amino acids. This CDR3 is CASSLTSGAQETQYF. Written as DNA, the CDR3 is TGTGCCAGCAGCTTGACTAGCGGGGCCCAAGAGACCCAGTACTTC.

This clonotype was counted only a few times. The rearrangement links TRBV28 to TRBJ1-1; D is undetermined. The germline CDR1 and CDR2 sequences are MDHEN and SYDVKM. The CDR3 sequence is 11 residues long. Trimming removed 9 bases from V and 1 base from J, with 6 bases in between. The CDR3: CASEANTEAFF. CDR3 coding DNA: TGTGCCAGTGAGGCGAACACTGAAGCTTTCTTT. Full variable domain (remainder filled in from reference TRBV28 and TRBJ1-1): DVKVTQSSRYLVKRTGEKVFLECVQDMDHENMFWYRQDPGLGLRLIYFSYDVKMKEKGDIPEGYSVSREKKERFSLILESASTNQTSMYLCASEANTEAFFGQGTRLTVV.

J is TRBJ2-5 and V is TRBV29-1, with D possibly matching TRBD2 (6 bases). This CDR3 comprises 13 residues. Germline CDR1 is SQVTM and CDR2 is ANQGSEA. CDR3 region: CTACPTRKETQYF. The CDR3 nucleotides read TGCACCGCTTGCCCGACTAGGAAAGAGACCCAGTACTTC. The complete variable domain, with remaining parts taken from reference TRBV29-1 and TRBJ2-5, reads SAVISQKPSRDICQRGTSLTIQCQVDSQVTMMFWYRQQPGQSLTLIATANQGSEATYESGFVIDKFPISRPNLTFSTLTVSNMSPEDSSIYLCTACPTRKETQYFGPGTRLLVL.

The genes are TRBV6-4 and TRBJ2-1; the D gene could be TRBD1 or TRBD2 (6 bases each). V was cut by 8 bases and J by 5 bases, with 19 bases left in between. This CDR3 is 15 amino acids long. Germline-derived CDR1 and CDR2 are MRHNA and SNTAGT. The CDR3 spells CASSRGAQGHNEQFF. The CDR3 DNA is TGTGCCAGCTCACGCGGGGCCCAGGGGCACAATGAGCAGTTCTTC.

This clonotype was observed at least ten times. This chain joins TRBV6-5 and TRBJ2-4; the match to TRBD1 covers 10 bases. The CDR3 spans 15 residues. V lost 5 bases and J lost 8; bases outside the gene matches: 9. Looked up from germline, CDR1 is MNHEY and CDR2 is SVGAGI. The CDR3 DNA is TGTGCCAGCAGTCGGAGACAGGGGGCGCTGGACATTCAGTACTTC. It encodes CASSRRQGALDIQYF.

The genes are TRBV25-1 and TRBJ2-1; D remains ambiguous. Germline V gene sequence: CDR1 MGHDK, CDR2 SYGVNS. The CDR3 is 15 residues long. Trimming removed 1 base at V and 5 bases at J, with 12 bases between. CDR3 sequence: CASSEFGRLDNEQFF. The DNA of the CDR3 is TGTGCCAGCAGTGAATTTGGGCGTCTCGACAATGAGCAGTTCTTC.

Only a few counts were recorded for this clonotype. Germline is not matched at one junction end, which may reflect a read error. V usage is TRBV27 and J usage is TRBJ2-3; 12 positions match TRBD2. The CDR3 has 12 amino acids. CDR1 and CDR2 (germline): MNHEY, SMNVEV (reference sequence). The CDR3 region has the DNA TGTGCCAGCAGTTCCCTAGCGGGAGGGAAGCATTTT. It codes for CASSSLAGGKHF.

In its sample, this clonotype was seen a few times. DNA of the CDR3: TGTGCCAGCAGCTTTGCTAGCGGGAACACCGGGGAGCTGTTTTTT. Protein: CASSFASGNTGELFF. The V and J genes are TRBV11-3 and TRBJ2-2; 7 bases are shared with TRBD2. Germline assignment: CDR1 SGHNT and CDR2 YENEEA. Trimming cost V 3 bases and J 1 base; bases outside gene matches: 2. The CDR3 totals 15 residues.

This clonotype was detected many times. This sequence joins TRBV24-1 and TRBJ2-1, with TRBD2 matching over 10 bases. Germline V gene sequence: CDR1 KGHDR, CDR2 SFDVKD. With V trimmed by 8 bases and J by 4 bases, 10 bases remained unmatched. This CDR3 is 16 amino acids long. For the CDR3, the DNA is TGTGCCACCAACATCTCACAGCGGGAGGGATACAATGAGCAGTTCTTC. Its translation: CATNISQREGYNEQFF.

This sequence joins TRBV5-1 and TRBJ2-3; D assignment may be TRBD1 or TRBD2 (6 bases each). The CDR3 sequence is 17 residues long. Germline CDR1 and CDR2: SGHRS and YFSETQ. Trimming removed 4 bases from V and 2 bases from J, with 20 bases in between. CDR3 nucleotide sequence: TGCGCCAGCAGCGGGGGGCGCGAGTTTAGTTTCACAGATACGCAGTATTTT. This encodes CASSGGREFSFTDTQYF.

This clonotype appeared many times. This rearrangement joins TRBV7-2 to TRBJ2-3, with a tentative D call TRBD2 (6 bases). The CDR3 totals 17 residues. The V end was cut by 1 base, the J end by 0 bases, with 14 bases between. CDR1 and CDR2 (germline): SGHTA, FQGNSA. The CDR3 nucleotides are TGTGCCAGCAGCTTAGTTTTGGGAGGACCTAGCACAGATACGCAGTATTTT. It is translated as CASSLVLGGPSTDTQYF.

CDR3 sequence (DNA): TGTGCCAGCAGTTTTCAATTCTCTGGGGCCAACGTCCTGACTTTC. It yields the protein CASSFQFSGANVLTF. The chain combines TRBV28 with TRBJ2-6, with D uncertain. The ends were cut back, 3 bases at V and 0 bases at J, with 6 bases in the middle. Per the germline V gene, CDR1 is MDHEN and CDR2 is SYDVKM. This CDR3 comprises 15 residues.

This clonotype was counted a few times. The chain carries TRBV19 and TRBJ2-1, with 10 bases identical to TRBD2. After removal of 5 bases from V and 3 bases from J, the junction contained 7 bases not matched to a gene. The CDR3 sequence is 16 residues long. Germline values: CDR1 LNHDA, CDR2 SQIVND (reference sequence). The CDR3 nucleotides are TGTGCCAGTAGTCTCGGAGCTAGCGGGGGCTACAATGAGCAGTTCTTC. This translates into CASSLGASGGYNEQFF.

This clonotype was recorded once. The chain joins TRBV3-1 to TRBJ1-1; no clear D gene. The length of the CDR3 is 14 residues. The V and J ends lost 0 bases and 1 base respectively, with 6 bases between them. Germline loops: CDR1 LGHDT, CDR2 YNNKEL (reference sequence). The CDR3 coding sequence is TGTGCCAGCAGCCAAGAGACATGGAACACTGAAGCTTTCTTT. Translation gives CASSQETWNTEAFF.

The rearrangement links TRBV12-3 or TRBV12-4 to TRBJ1-5, with D possibly being TRBD1 (6 bases). This CDR3 region has 17 residues. V dropped 5 bases and J dropped 3 bases, with 20 bases sitting between them. The CDR3 nucleotides read TGTGCCAGCAGTCCCAGGGGCAGGGGAGTTGCCAATCAGCCCCAGCATTTT. Amino acids: CASSPRGRGVANQPQHF.

Ten or more counts support this clonotype. The chain joins TRBV29-1 to TRBJ2-7; D assignment may be TRBD1 or TRBD2 (5 bases each). The CDR3 consists of 13 residues. Trimming cost V 5 bases and J 2 bases, with 13 bases left between them. Germline values: CDR1 SQVTM, CDR2 ANQGSEA. CDR3: CSVPGTETYEQYF. The DNA for the CDR3 is TGCAGCGTTCCCGGGACGGAGACCTACGAGCAGTACTTC.

J is TRBJ1-4 and V is TRBV7-8; weak D call: TRBD1 (6 bases). The CDR3 sequence is 16 residues long. The ends were cut back, 5 bases at V and 8 bases at J, with 21 bases in the middle. Germline CDR1 and CDR2: SGHVS and FQNEAQ. CDR3 in amino acids: CASSPGTPASGEKLFF. The CDR3 DNA sequence: TGTGCCAGCAGCCCCGGGACACCCGCGTCGGGGGAAAAACTGTTTTTT.

The chain couples TRBV29-1 to TRBJ2-2, with D possibly matching TRBD2 (5 bases). V gave up 4 bases and J gave up 5 bases, with 14 bases separating them. This CDR3 has 14 amino acids. Germline assignment: CDR1 SQVTM and CDR2 ANQGSEA. CDR3 amino acids: CSVGTRALTGELFF. In DNA form, the CDR3 reads TGCAGCGTTGGCACGAGGGCATTAACCGGGGAGCTGTTTTTT.

Many counts were recorded for this clonotype. The rearrangement links TRBV4-2 to TRBJ1-4, with a possible D match to TRBD1 (6 bases). The germline gives CDR1 LGHNA, CDR2 YNFKEQ. CDR3 length: 15 residues. Trimming pared 5 bases from V and 0 bases from J, leaving 10 bases between. The CDR3 here is CASSGAGATNEKLFF. The CDR3 DNA sequence: TGTGCCAGCAGCGGAGCAGGGGCAACTAATGAAAAACTGTTTTTT.

J is TRBJ1-1 and V is TRBV5-1, with D possibly matching TRBD1 (6 bases). V shed 0 bases and J shed 7 bases, with 10 bases lying between them. This CDR3 is 13 amino acids long. Germline CDR1 and CDR2: SGHRS and YFSETQ. The CDR3 DNA reads TGCGCCAGCAGCTTGGGGACAGAAAATGAAGCTTTCTTT. Protein product: CASSLGTENEAFF.

This clonotype occurred a few times. The rearrangement links TRBV21-1 to TRBJ2-5; TRBD2, the table's D call, was not compared with the DNA. TRBV21-1 constitutes a pseudogene. This CDR3 is 18 amino acids long. The CDR3 DNA reads as TGTGCCAGCAGCAAAGAGGCTAGCGGGAGGCCGTACCAAGAGACCCAGTACTTC. Residues: CASSKEASGRPYQETQYF.

This clonotype was detected a few times. The rearrangement uses TRBV15 and TRBJ2-1; 9 nucleotides align to TRBD2. In germline, CDR1 is LNHNV, CDR2 YYDKDF (reference sequence). Trimming cost V 4 bases and J 8 bases; bases outside gene matches: 3. The CDR3 spans 13 residues. CDR3 coding DNA: TGTGCCACCAGCACCAGACTAGCGGATGAGCAGTTCTTC. Amino acids: CATSTRLADEQFF.